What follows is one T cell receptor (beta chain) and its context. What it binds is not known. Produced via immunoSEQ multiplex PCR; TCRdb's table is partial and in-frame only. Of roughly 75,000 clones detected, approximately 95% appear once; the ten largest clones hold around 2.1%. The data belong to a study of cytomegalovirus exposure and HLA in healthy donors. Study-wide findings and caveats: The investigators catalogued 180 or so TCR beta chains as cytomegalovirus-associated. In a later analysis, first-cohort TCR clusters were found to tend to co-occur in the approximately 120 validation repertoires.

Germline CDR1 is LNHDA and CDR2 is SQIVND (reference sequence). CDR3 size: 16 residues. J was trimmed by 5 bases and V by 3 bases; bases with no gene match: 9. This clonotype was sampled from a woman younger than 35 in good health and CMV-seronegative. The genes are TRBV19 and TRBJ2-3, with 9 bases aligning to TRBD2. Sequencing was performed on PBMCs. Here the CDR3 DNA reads TGTGCCAGTAGTATTAGCGGGAGTGGAGCGCAAGATACGCAGTATTTT. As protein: CASSISGSGAQDTQYF.